Below are 29 T cell receptor beta chains sequenced from a single sample in a study of cytomegalovirus exposure and HLA in healthy donors. Generated by immunoSEQ multiplex PCR, the TCRdb table keeps only in-frame clones and is missing some. The sample holds under 200,000 clones, about 86% seen once. The specimen was PBMCs. Receptors were obtained from a young woman in good health and CMV-seronegative.

V usage is TRBV6-5 and J usage is TRBJ1-4; D is unclear. The V gene's germline CDR1 is MNHEY and CDR2 SVGAGI. The CDR3 runs 14 residues. The ends were cut back, 9 bases at V and 6 bases at J, with 17 bases in the middle. Here the CDR3 DNA reads TGTGCCAGTCGGGCGTTGGGTAGGGATGAAAAACTGTTTTTT. This gives the protein CASRALGRDEKLFF.

V gene TRBV4-3 combines with J gene TRBJ2-1; 11 bases map to TRBD2. V lost 2 bases and J lost 0; bases outside the gene matches: 12. From germline, CDR1 is LGHNA and CDR2 YSLEER. CDR3 length: 20 residues. The chain's CDR3 is CASSQPGGLAGGNSYNEQFF. The DNA of the CDR3 is TGCGCCAGCAGCCAACCTGGAGGGCTAGCGGGGGGAAACTCCTACAATGAGCAGTTCTTC.

This sequence joins TRBV27 and TRBJ2-3, with D unresolved. The CDR3 runs 13 residues. The germline V gene has CDR1 MNHEY and CDR2 SMNVEV (reference sequence). Trimming cost V 2 bases and J 4 bases, with 7 bases left between them. The DNA for the CDR3 is TGTGCCAGCAGTTTAGGGGTTCCAGATACGCAGTATTTT. This codes for CASSLGVPDTQYF.

The chain combines TRBV10-3 with TRBJ2-3; a possible D gene is TRBD1 (6 bases). From germline, CDR1 is ENHRY and CDR2 SYGVKD. The CDR3 covers 16 residues. V lost 5 bases to trimming and J lost 0 bases, with 15 bases between them. The chain's CDR3 is CAISKTSQGSTDTQYF. The CDR3, as DNA: TGTGCCATCAGTAAGACCTCACAGGGCAGCACAGATACGCAGTATTTT.

The genes are TRBV7-9 and TRBJ2-7; 8 nucleotides agree with TRBD1. Trimming took 2 bases from V and 5 from J; bases not matched to a gene: 8. The length of the CDR3 is 15 residues. Germline CDR1 and CDR2: SEHNR and FQNEAQ (reference sequence). The CDR3 nucleotides are TGTGCCAGCAGCTTAATAACAGGGGGTGCCCACGAGCAGTACTTC. Amino acids: CASSLITGGAHEQYF.

The chain combines TRBV7-9 with TRBJ1-1; 8 nucleotides align to TRBD1. V lost 6 bases, J lost 0 bases, and 0 bases stayed unmatched. The germline CDR1 and CDR2 sequences are SEHNR and FQNEAQ (reference sequence). This CDR3 is 13 amino acids long. CDR3 bases: TGTGCCAGCAGGACAGGGGTGAACACTGAAGCTTTCTTT. Translating it yields CASRTGVNTEAFF.

The V and J genes are TRBV9 and TRBJ1-1; D gene unclear. V dropped 0 bases and J dropped 2 bases, with 11 bases sitting between them. Per germline, CDR1 SGDLS and CDR2 YYNGEE. This CDR3 is 15 amino acids long. CDR3 region: CASSVGSESNTEAFF. Written as DNA, the CDR3 is TGTGCCAGCAGCGTAGGTTCGGAGTCTAACACTGAAGCTTTCTTT.

This clone was seen more than once but under ten times. This chain connects TRBV13 to TRBJ1-1; D remains ambiguous. Germline V gives CDR1 PRHDT, CDR2 FYEKMQ (reference sequence). CDR3 size: 15 residues. The germline V and J ends were trimmed by 1 base and 0 bases, with 9 bases remaining between them. In DNA form, the CDR3 reads TGTGCCAGCAGCTTAGCGTCCGGTCTGAACACTGAAGCTTTCTTT. Its translation: CASSLASGLNTEAFF. The variable domain in full, with the rest retrieved from reference TRBV13 and TRBJ1-1, is AAGVIQSPRHLIKEKRETATLKCYPIPRHDTVYWYQQGPGQDPQFLISFYEKMQSDKGSIPDRFSAQQFSDYHSELNMSSLELGDSALYFCASSLASGLNTEAFFGQGTRLTVV.

Only one count was recorded for this clone. The chain joins TRBV6-1 to TRBJ2-5; D gene unclear. The CDR3 runs 13 residues. Germline CDR1 and CDR2: MNHNS and SASEGT. V gave up 3 bases and J gave up 5 bases, with 10 bases separating them. CDR3 sequence reads: CASSEGSWETQYF. The CDR3 DNA sequence: TGTGCCAGCAGTGAGGGTAGTTGGGAGACCCAGTACTTC.

V usage is TRBV19 and J usage is TRBJ1-2, with TRBD1 as a possible D gene (5 bases). The CDR3 has 18 amino acids. Germline CDR1 LNHDA, CDR2 SQIVND (reference sequence). The ends were cut back, 6 bases at V and 14 bases at J, with 37 bases in the middle. Here the CDR3 reads CASSRTGVTMATPGRTTF. The CDR3 nucleotides read TGTGCCAGTAGCCGAACAGGAGTAACTATGGCTACACCTGGTCGGACGACCTTC.

The chain has TRBV6-8 and TRBJ2-1; 8 nucleotides agree with TRBD1. CDR3 length: 16 residues. Germline CDR1 MNHGY, CDR2 SAAAGT. Trimming cost V 5 bases and J 1 base; bases outside gene matches: 7. CDR3 protein: CASSITDRESYNEQFF. The CDR3 bases are TGTGCCAGCAGTATAACGGACAGGGAGTCCTACAATGAGCAGTTCTTC.

The chain uses TRBV4-3 and TRBJ2-7; tentative D call: TRBD1 (5 bases). The V gene's germline CDR1 is LGHNA and CDR2 YSLEER. The CDR3 totals 14 residues. Trimming shortened V by 4 bases and J by 1 base, and 11 bases separated the two germline ends. The CDR3 nucleotides read TGCGCCAGCAGCCTAGACAGACAGTCCTACGAGCAGTACTTC. It specifies CASSLDRQSYEQYF.

The rearrangement links TRBV5-1 to TRBJ2-3; D remains ambiguous. Per germline, CDR1 SGHRS and CDR2 YFSETQ. With 0 bases removed from V and 3 bases from J, the gap between germline ends came to 2 bases. The CDR3 covers 12 residues. CDR3 coding DNA: TGCGCCAGCAGCTTGGTGACAGATACGCAGTATTTT. Amino acids: CASSLVTDTQYF. Combining the CDR3 with reference TRBV5-1 and TRBJ2-3 gives the whole variable domain KAGVTQTPRYLIKTRGQQVTLSCSPISGHRSVSWYQQTPGQGLQFLFEYFSETQRNKGNFPGRFSGRQFSNSRSEMNVSTLELGDSALYLCASSLVTDTQYFGPGTRLTVL.

J is TRBJ1-5 and V is TRBV21-1. TRBV21-1 is an annotated pseudogene. This CDR3 contains 18 residues. The CDR3 bases are TGTGCCAGCAGCACACACAGAACAGGGCCTAGCGTACGTCAGCCCCAGCATTTT. It specifies CASSTHRTGPSVRQPQHF.

This clone was counted a few times. The CDR3 loop reads CASSQDGTSGSYEQYF. CDR3 DNA: TGTGCCAGCAGCCAAGATGGGACTAGCGGCTCCTACGAGCAGTACTTC. The chain uses TRBV5-4 and TRBJ2-7; 11 bases align to TRBD2. The CDR3 consists of 16 residues. Germline V gene lookup returns CDR1 SGHNT and CDR2 YYREEE (reference sequence). The V gene end was trimmed by 4 bases and the J gene end by 0 bases; junction bases not matched to a gene: 6.

The chain combines TRBV29-1 with TRBJ2-5; D gene unclear. CDR3 length equals 11 residues. Trimming left V 4 bases short and J 5 bases short, with 8 bases between. The germline V gene encodes CDR1 SQVTM and CDR2 ANQGSEA. The CDR3 reads CSVGQQETQYF. The CDR3 coding sequence is TGCAGCGTTGGCCAGCAGGAGACCCAGTACTTC. The full variable domain, completed using reference TRBV29-1 and TRBJ2-5, is SAVISQKPSRDICQRGTSLTIQCQVDSQVTMMFWYRQQPGQSLTLIATANQGSEATYESGFVIDKFPISRPNLTFSTLTVSNMSPEDSSIYLCSVGQQETQYFGPGTRLLVL.

The chain uses TRBV9 and TRBJ2-3, with D possibly TRBD1 on 6 matching bases. V dropped 4 bases and J dropped 5 bases, with 17 bases sitting between them. This CDR3 is 15 amino acids long. Germline V CDR1 and CDR2: SGDLS, YYNGEE. DNA for the CDR3: TGTGCCAGCAGCCCTGATACAGGGTCCGGAGATACGCAGTATTTT. Amino acids: CASSPDTGSGDTQYF.

This clone was detected only a few times. This chain connects TRBV10-2 to TRBJ2-7; 8 positions agree with TRBD2. This CDR3 is 14 amino acids long. Unmatched junction bases numbered 4, after V lost 4 bases and J lost 2 bases. Germline loops: CDR1 WSHSY, CDR2 SAAADI. CDR3 loop: CASSVTSGTYEQYF. The CDR3 nucleotides read TGCGCCAGCAGTGTAACTAGCGGAACCTACGAGCAGTACTTC.

The chain uses TRBV4-2 and TRBJ1-4; maybe TRBD1 (5 bases). CDR3 length: 16 residues. Germline-derived CDR1 and CDR2 are LGHNA and YNFKEQ. The V and J ends lost 4 bases and 0 bases respectively, with 12 bases between them. CDR3 region: CASSPGTEATNEKLFF. The CDR3 coding sequence is TGTGCCAGCAGCCCCGGGACGGAAGCAACTAATGAAAAACTGTTTTTT.

This clone has a single count. The rearrangement uses TRBV7-9 and TRBJ1-5; tentatively, D is TRBD1 (5 bases). The V and J ends lost 5 bases and 6 bases respectively, with 20 bases between them. This CDR3 has 16 amino acids. The germline V gene encodes CDR1 SEHNR and CDR2 FQNEAQ (reference sequence). The CDR3 spells CASSDAFTGASQPQHF. Here the CDR3 DNA reads TGTGCCAGCAGCGACGCCTTCACAGGCGCGAGTCAGCCCCAGCATTTT.

The CDR3 here is CASSLTPANTEAFF. The CDR3, as DNA: TGTGCCAGCAGCTTGACGCCGGCGAACACTGAAGCTTTCTTT. The V call is TRBV7-2, the J call TRBJ1-1; no firm D call. This CDR3 region has 14 residues. Germline V gene data show CDR1 as SGHTA and CDR2 as FQGNSA. The V end was cut by 3 bases, the J end by 1 base, with 9 bases between.

The table lists this clone with a few counts. The CDR3 sequence is CASSQGGNQPQHF. The DNA for the CDR3 is TGTGCCAGCAGCCAAGGAGGGAATCAGCCCCAGCATTTT. V usage is TRBV14 and J usage is TRBJ1-5, with unresolved D. V was trimmed by 1 base and J by 4 bases, leaving 5 bases between them. CDR3 size: 13 residues. Germline V gene sequence: CDR1 SGHDN, CDR2 FVKESK.

This chain joins TRBV5-1 and TRBJ2-5; D is possibly TRBD1 (6 bases). Trimming removed 0 bases at V and 2 bases at J, with 14 bases between. Germline assignment: CDR1 SGHRS and CDR2 YFSETQ. The CDR3 consists of 16 residues. This CDR3 reads CASSLAVRGRQETQYF. The CDR3 DNA reads TGCGCCAGCAGCTTGGCGGTCAGGGGCAGACAAGAGACCCAGTACTTC.

The gene calls are TRBV9 and TRBJ2-5; D may be TRBD2 (6 bases). The V and J ends lost 3 bases and 7 bases respectively, with 10 bases between them. The CDR3 length is 12 residues. Germline CDR1 is SGDLS and CDR2 is YYNGEE. The DNA for the CDR3 is TGTGCCAGCAGCGGAGAGCGGGCGACCCAGTACTTC. Protein sequence: CASSGERATQYF.

V gene TRBV4-2 combines with J gene TRBJ2-5; 8 nucleotides agree with TRBD2. The CDR3 has 16 residues. V shed 0 bases, J shed 5 bases, and the junction held 8 bases outside the gene matches. Germline-derived CDR1 and CDR2 are LGHNA and YNFKEQ. DNA for the CDR3: TGTGCCAGCAGCCAAGATGACAGCGGGAGTATGGAGACCCAGTACTTC. Its protein product is CASSQDDSGSMETQYF.

V and J are TRBV7-9 and TRBJ2-1; 8 bases match TRBD2. CDR3 length equals 14 residues. The germline CDR1 and CDR2 sequences are SEHNR and FQNEAQ (reference sequence). Losses at the gene ends were 5 bases for V and 3 bases for J; bases not matched to a gene: 3. The CDR3 region is CASSRLALYNEQFF. Here the CDR3 DNA reads TGTGCCAGCAGCAGACTAGCGCTCTACAATGAGCAGTTCTTC. Full variable domain (missing parts from reference TRBV7-9 and TRBJ2-1): DTGVSQNPRHKITKRGQNVTFRCDPISEHNRLYWYRQTLGQGPEFLTYFQNEAQLEKSRLLSDRFSAERPKGSFSTLEIQRTEQGDSAMYLCASSRLALYNEQFFGPGTRLTVL.

The rearrangement uses TRBV4-3 and TRBJ2-2, with D possibly TRBD1 on 5 matching bases. V lost 4 bases, J lost 3 bases, and 15 bases lay in between. Germline V gene data show CDR1 as LGHNA and CDR2 as YSLEER. This CDR3 is 16 amino acids long. For the CDR3, the DNA is TGCGCCAGCAGCCGATCAGGGATCGGATACACCGGGGAGCTGTTTTTT. Translated: CASSRSGIGYTGELFF.

This chain uses TRBV7-9 with TRBJ2-7; no firm D call. This CDR3 has 12 amino acids. V was cut by 3 bases and J by 6 bases, with 9 bases left in between. CDR1 is SEHNR, CDR2 FQNEAQ, per germline (reference sequence). The CDR3 bases are TGTGCCAGCAGCTTGGGCGGTCGCGAGCAGTACTTC. This codes for CASSLGGREQYF.

The rearrangement links TRBV2 to TRBJ1-5; D unclear. Per germline, CDR1 SNHLY and CDR2 FYNNEI. CDR3 length equals 12 residues. V was clipped by 1 base and J by 7 bases, with 5 bases between them. CDR3 sequence (DNA): TGTGCCAGCAGTGAAGGGGCGCAGCCCCAGCATTTT. Its translation: CASSEGAQPQHF. Together with reference TRBV2 and TRBJ1-5, the CDR3 gives the full variable domain: EPEVTQTPSHQVTQMGQEVILRCVPISNHLYFYWYRQILGQKVEFLVSFYNNEISEKSEIFDDQFSVERPDGSNFTLKIRSTKLEDSAMYFCASSEGAQPQHFGDGTRLSIL.